Below, 13 T cell receptor beta chains from the same sample are listed, as sequenced in a study of cytomegalovirus exposure and HLA in healthy donors. The PCR employed 60 Vbeta primers together with 13 Jbeta primers. Sequenced by immunoSEQ multiplex PCR; TCRdb stores in-frame clones only, minus some. Recorded here are just over 150,000 clones; the top ten clones represent about 2%. The source material was PBMCs. The receptors derive from a man aged 25 to 40 in good health and CMV-seronegative.

The gene calls are TRBV5-1 and TRBJ1-1; D might be TRBD1 (5 bases). Trimming cost V 2 bases and J 0 bases, with 8 bases left between them. The CDR3 covers 14 residues. CDR1 SGHRS and CDR2 YFSETQ come from the germline V gene. The CDR3, as DNA: TGCGCCAGCAGCTTTGACAGCATGAACACTGAAGCTTTCTTT. Residues: CASSFDSMNTEAFF.

This chain connects TRBV2 to TRBJ2-3; 7 bases are shared with TRBD1. This CDR3 has 12 amino acids. The germline V gene encodes CDR1 SNHLY and CDR2 FYNNEI. Trimming removed 6 bases from V and 6 bases from J; junction bases left unmatched: 3. DNA of the CDR3: TGTGCCAGCAGGGTGACAGGGGATACGCAGTATTTT. Amino acids: CASRVTGDTQYF.

V is TRBV5-1 and J is TRBJ2-6; D possibly corresponds to TRBD1 (5 bases). Germline V gene data show CDR1 as SGHRS and CDR2 as YFSETQ. The CDR3 runs to 16 residues. Trimming stripped 1 base from V and 1 base from J, with 9 bases between. CDR3 amino acids: CASSLTGSSGANVLTF. The CDR3 DNA follows: TGCGCCAGCAGCTTGACAGGTTCTTCTGGGGCCAACGTCCTGACTTTC. The complete variable domain, with remaining parts taken from reference TRBV5-1 and TRBJ2-6, reads KAGVTQTPRYLIKTRGQQVTLSCSPISGHRSVSWYQQTPGQGLQFLFEYFSETQRNKGNFPGRFSGRQFSNSRSEMNVSTLELGDSALYLCASSLTGSSGANVLTFGAGSRLTVL.

The V gene is TRBV19, the J gene TRBJ1-1; TRBD1 matches 7 bases. This CDR3 spans 17 amino acids. Trimming removed 5 bases from V and 0 bases from J; junction bases left unmatched: 12. CDR1 LNHDA and CDR2 SQIVND come from the germline V gene (reference sequence). The CDR3 DNA is TGTGCCAGTAGTCCGATTAAAGGGACAGCCCTGAACACTGAAGCTTTCTTT. Translation: CASSPIKGTALNTEAFF.

The V call is TRBV9, the J call TRBJ2-7; possibly TRBD2 for D (6 bases). Germline V gives CDR1 SGDLS, CDR2 YYNGEE. The CDR3 sequence is 15 residues long. Trimming removed 0 bases at V and 2 bases at J, with 12 bases between. CDR3 sequence (DNA): TGTGCCAGCAGCGTAGCGGCGGGGAGTCCCTACGAGCAGTACTTC. This gives the protein CASSVAAGSPYEQYF.

This chain connects TRBV18 to TRBJ2-7; D uncertain. The germline V gene encodes CDR1 KGHSH and CDR2 LQKENI. The CDR3 is 12 residues long. V lost 3 bases to trimming and J lost 3 bases, with 6 bases between them. The DNA of the CDR3 is TGTGCCAGCTCACCCGAGAGCTACGAGCAGTACTTC. Translating it yields CASSPESYEQYF.

V and J are TRBV2 and TRBJ2-1, with 9 bases aligning to TRBD2. V dropped 4 bases and J dropped 2; count of bases not matched to a gene: 6. The CDR3 sequence is 16 residues long. Germline-derived CDR1 and CDR2 are SNHLY and FYNNEI. The CDR3: CASSVMSSGTYNEQFF. The CDR3 DNA sequence: TGTGCCAGCAGTGTAATGTCTAGCGGGACCTACAATGAGCAGTTCTTC.

The V gene is TRBV7-8, the J gene TRBJ1-1, with 9 bases lining up with TRBD1. Looked up from germline, CDR1 is SGHVS and CDR2 is FQNEAQ. The V gene end was trimmed by 5 bases and the J gene end by 3 bases; junction bases not matched to a gene: 4. This CDR3 has 14 residues. This CDR3 is CASSPRDRDTEAFF. The CDR3 DNA reads TGTGCCAGCAGCCCTCGGGACAGGGACACTGAAGCTTTCTTT. Using reference TRBV7-8 and TRBJ1-1 for the parts outside the CDR3, the full variable domain is GAGVSQSPRYKVAKRGQDVALRCDPISGHVSLFWYQQALGQGPEFLTYFQNEAQLDKSGLPSDRFFAERPEGSVSTLKIQRTQQEDSAVYLCASSPRDRDTEAFFGQGTRLTVV.

The chain is built from TRBV5-1 and TRBJ1-1, with D perhaps matching TRBD1 (6 bases). Germline-derived CDR1 and CDR2 are SGHRS and YFSETQ. The CDR3 has 15 amino acids. The ends were cut back, 0 bases at V and 1 base at J, with 10 bases in the middle. The CDR3 spells CASSLAETGNTEAFF. Here the CDR3 DNA reads TGCGCCAGCAGCTTGGCCGAGACAGGGAACACTGAAGCTTTCTTT.

The CDR3: CASHPGQSNYGYTF. CDR3 sequence (DNA): TGTGCCAGTCACCCTGGGCAATCTAACTATGGCTACACCTTC. The chain is built from TRBV19 and TRBJ1-2; D not certain. The CDR3 sequence is 14 residues long. V was shortened by 8 bases and J by 0 bases, with 13 bases between the two germline ends. CDR1 LNHDA and CDR2 SQIVND come from the germline V gene (reference sequence).

J is TRBJ2-1 and V is TRBV9; 7 nucleotides align to TRBD2. CDR3 length equals 15 residues. The V segment lost 3 bases and the J segment 0 bases; nucleotides outside the gene matches: 3. Germline values: CDR1 SGDLS, CDR2 YYNGEE. The CDR3 loop is CASSARESSYNEQFF. The DNA of the CDR3 is TGTGCCAGCAGCGCGCGGGAGAGCTCCTACAATGAGCAGTTCTTC.

This rearrangement joins TRBV28 to TRBJ1-5; D might be TRBD1 (5 bases). The CDR3 is 14 amino acids. Per the germline V gene, CDR1 is MDHEN and CDR2 is SYDVKM. The germline V and J ends were trimmed by 10 bases and 3 bases, with 16 bases remaining between them. CDR3 region: CATWGGLHNQPQHF. The CDR3 DNA is TGTGCCACCTGGGGGGGTCTCCACAATCAGCCCCAGCATTTT.

CDR3 DNA: TGTGCCAGCAGCGGGAGGGCCCCAGATACGCAGTATTTT. It translates to CASSGRAPDTQYF. This chain links TRBV28 with TRBJ2-3; 8 bases match TRBD2. Germline V gene lookup returns CDR1 MDHEN and CDR2 SYDVKM. The V segment lost 6 bases and the J segment 4 bases; nucleotides outside the gene matches: 3. There are 13 residues in the CDR3.